This TCR beta chain came from a study of cytomegalovirus exposure and HLA in healthy donors. PCR used 60 Vbeta primers and 13 Jbeta primers. Sequenced by immunoSEQ multiplex PCR; TCRdb stores in-frame clones only, minus some. Altogether more than 90,000 clones are present, approximately 85% being singletons, with the ten largest covering about 3.7%. This clone was seen only once. Source material: PBMCs. The sequence was collected from a man in his thirties or forties in good health and CMV-seronegative.

CDR3 sequence: CASTRAGELAGNTIYF. The CDR3 DNA follows: TGTGCCAGCACCCGTGCGGGGGAATTGGCTGGAAACACCATATATTTT. The rearrangement links TRBV28 to TRBJ1-3; D might be TRBD1 (5 bases). The CDR3 covers 16 residues. Trimming removed 7 bases from V and 2 bases from J, with 18 bases in between. The germline V gene encodes CDR1 MDHEN and CDR2 SYDVKM.